This T cell receptor (beta chain) came from a study of CD8+ T cells in alopecia areata. A remark on this clone: Antigen specificity is unknown.

With 1 base clipped from V and 3 bases from J, the junction kept 4 bases outside the gene matches. The V gene's germline CDR1 is SGDLS and CDR2 YYNGEE. CDR3 length equals 15 residues. Sequencing used cDNA as its template, made by extracting RNA and reverse transcribing it. Assay used: immunoSEQ multiplex PCR; TCRdb lists only in-frame clones, some missing. The sample shows under 250,000 clones, around 62% of them seen only once. Alopecia areata patients provided lesional scalp punch biopsies and peripheral blood. Study findings and constraints: Lesional scalp, especially alopecia totalis/universalis, showed higher clonality than normal scalp. Scalp repertoires also include resident alphabeta T cells from normal skin.

Here the sequenced sample was CD4+ T cells sorted from blood, taken at week 0. The TCR comes from a human donor with alopecia areata. The V gene is TRBV9, the J gene TRBJ2-3; 8 positions agree with TRBD2. Here the CDR3 DNA reads TGTGCCAGCAGCGTATTCAGCGGGAGAACAGATACGCAGTATTTT. Protein sequence: CASSVFSGRTDTQYF.